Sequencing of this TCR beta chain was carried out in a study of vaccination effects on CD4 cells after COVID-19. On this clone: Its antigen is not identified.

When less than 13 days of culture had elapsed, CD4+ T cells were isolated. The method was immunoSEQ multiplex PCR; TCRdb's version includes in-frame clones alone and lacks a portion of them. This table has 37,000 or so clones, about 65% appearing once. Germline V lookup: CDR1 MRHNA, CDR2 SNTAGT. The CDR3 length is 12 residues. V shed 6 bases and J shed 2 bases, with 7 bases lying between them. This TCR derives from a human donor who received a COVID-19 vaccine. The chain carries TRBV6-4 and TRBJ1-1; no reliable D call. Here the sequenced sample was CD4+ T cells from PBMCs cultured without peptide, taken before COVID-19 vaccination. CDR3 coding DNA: TGTGCCAGCAGCGGGCCAAACACTGAAGCTTTCTTT. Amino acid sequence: CASSGPNTEAFF.